This T cell receptor (beta chain) is from a study of blood T cell repertoires in COVID-19. In the study overall: COVID-19 samples, acute and convalescent, were from the United States, Italy and Spain. Nucleic acid was either cDNA or gDNA, and it came from T cells, B-cell-depleted T cells, or PBMCs.

The study recruited people aged about 18 to 95 years across 24 US areas. Cohorts were based on clinical histories the participants reported. V dropped 4 bases and J dropped 6 bases, with 10 bases sitting between them. Germline CDR1 and CDR2: GTSNPN and SVGIG (reference sequence). This CDR3 contains 11 residues. The protocol was immunoSEQ multiplex PCR, while the TCRdb copy is restricted to in-frame clones and leaves out a portion. In the table there are 470,000 or so clones, about 90% of which are singletons. The chain uses TRBV30 and TRBJ2-7, with a possible D match to TRBD2 (5 bases). The specimen was PBMCs or T cells enriched from blood (not recorded which). The sequence was collected from a young woman with acute COVID-19. DNA of the CDR3: TGTGCCTGGAAGTCCGGGATCGAGCAGTACTTC. Translation: CAWKSGIEQYF.